This paragraph covers one TCR beta chain sequence. This clonotype showed up just a few times. The clone's antigen remains unknown. Germline is not matched at one junction end, which may reflect a read error. The CDR3 has 13 amino acids, counting the end cysteine and phenylalanine. The sequence is cut down to CDR3 DNA, 39 bases in frame from base 1. As encoded in the germline V gene, CDR1 is SGHRS while CDR2 is YFSETQ. This sample's treatment or condition label indicates: alpha-V12: anti-TRBV12 scFv linked to anti-CD3 scFv. T cells were expanded from blood mononuclear cells for roughly 3 days using either anti-CD3 antibody OKT3 or CD3/CD28 Dynabeads. The anti-TRBV12 bispecific sample came from a coculture of Jurkat leukemia cells with normal T cells, compared against an anti-CD19 bispecific control coculture. The expanded T cells were grown in RPMI 1640 containing around 9.2% fetal bovine serum, recombinant human IL-2 (roughly 97 IU/ml) and IL-7 (around 5 ng/ml). Each coculture contained 50,000 or so normal T cells, 50,000 or so target cells and bispecific antibody in around 110 ul and was incubated for around 17 hours at 37 degrees C. Every bispecific antibody was made of two single-chain variable fragments expressed in a single-chain diabody format with a His tag. Effector T cells were obtained from healthy human donors, and peripheral blood mononuclear cells were isolated from leukapheresis samples by Ficoll density gradient centrifugation.

Unique molecular identifier barcodes were built into the libraries and used for clonotype quantification. Qiagen AllPrep DNA/RNA Micro kits were used to isolate total RNA, and an Agilent TapeStation was used to check RNA quality. TCR beta libraries were built by 5' RACE: cDNA synthesis followed by two PCR steps using TCR beta constant-region gene-specific primers. Sequencing of the TCR beta libraries was performed on an Illumina MiSeq platform. Processing in the source paper ran as follows. MIGEC, MiXCR and VDJtools were used for read processing. Clonotype frequency was calculated as the fraction of unique molecular identifiers assigned to a given clonotype among all unique molecular identifiers in the sample. Any TRBV gene that IMGT lists as a pseudogene or open reading frame, and is therefore nonfunctional, such as TRBV1, TRBV12-1 and TRBV21, was left out. Using fastp trimming at Q25 and MiXCR clonotype assembly, TCRdb reanalyzed the public sequencing data and kept in-frame beta chains. Rows merge per CDR3 protein into single entries with the most common DNA and genes. The V and J calls were determined by TCRdb, not by the authors. A total of about 20,000 distinct CDR3 sequences appear in this sample, approximately 1.9% of them only once. Roughly 5.1% of the sample is in the top ten clones.

This sample was included in a study of beta chain bispecific antibodies for T cell cancers (dated by TCRdb to about 2021). A note on the overall study: Healthy donor T cells were cocultured with T cell leukemia lines and bispecific antibodies, and TRBV sequencing of the surviving cells was then used to measure how much each TRBV family was depleted. Jurkat cells expressed surface TRBV12 (TRBV12-3), and HPB-ALL cells expressed surface TRBV5-5. The paper as a whole reports these results and caveats: Apart from the targeted and closely related genes, all other TRBV family members appeared to be unaffected by the TRBV-directed bispecific antibodies. Cross-reactivity of the anti-TRBV5-5 antibody with TRBV5-6 was attributed to high sequence similarity between the two genes. Relative to anti-CD19, anti-TRBV12 exposure cut the share of total TRBV signal from TRBV12-3 by 98% to 99%, while TRBV12-4 dropped by 36.5%, which was not significant. Every sequenced sample contained a mix of leukemia cell line cells and normal T cells, and most targeted TRBV signal came from the leukemia cells rather than from the normal T cells.

The chain employs TRBV5-1 and TRBJ1-1; TRBD1 might be the D gene, on 6 matching bases. This receptor was obtained from a human donor in good health. Some clones in this sample may be carry-over from other donors' samples. Sample: healthy donor T cells cultured with leukemia cells, taken from a culture containing a bispecific antibody targeting TCR Vbeta12. The DNA sequence is TGCACCAGCAACTGGCGGACAGATCATGAAGCTTTCTTT. Its protein is CTSNWRTDHEAFF.